One sample yielded the 2 T cell receptor beta chains listed below, sequenced in a study of radiotherapy plus CTLA-4 blockade in lung cancer (dated by TCRdb to the late 2010s). Libraries were built with the immunoSEQ multiplex PCR assay. In TCRdb, the immuneACCESS table is reduced to in-frame sequences with V and J assigned. These tables do not hold every clone; where another copy was compared, an unresolved V gene accounts for under half, and the others remain unexplained. The sample yields roughly 50,000 clones; approximately 76% were counted once. The ten largest clones capture over 8.5% of the sample. Material: peripheral blood, obtained from a patient treated with radiotherapy plus ipilimumab. These receptors were collected from a human donor with non-small cell lung cancer who had stable disease on radiotherapy plus ipilimumab.

This chain links TRBV5-1 with TRBJ1-6; 9 bases agree with TRBD1. This CDR3 region has 16 residues. Germline values: CDR1 SGHRS, CDR2 YFSETQ. V trimming: 0 bases; J trimming: 10 bases; junction bases outside the gene matches: 8. The CDR3 protein is CASSLDGRTGESPLHF. Here the CDR3 DNA reads TGCGCCAGCAGCTTGGATGGTAGGACAGGGGAATCACCCCTCCACTTT.

This clone was counted a single time. J is TRBJ1-2 and V is TRBV10-2; tentative D call: TRBD1 (6 bases). The V end lost 6 bases, the J end lost 1 base, and 15 bases lay between the germline ends. The CDR3 sequence is 15 residues long. Germline values: CDR1 WSHSY, CDR2 SAAADI. CDR3 bases: TGCGCCAGCAGCGAGAGAACAGGGAGTAACTATGGCTACACCTTC. Translated, it gives CASSERTGSNYGYTF.